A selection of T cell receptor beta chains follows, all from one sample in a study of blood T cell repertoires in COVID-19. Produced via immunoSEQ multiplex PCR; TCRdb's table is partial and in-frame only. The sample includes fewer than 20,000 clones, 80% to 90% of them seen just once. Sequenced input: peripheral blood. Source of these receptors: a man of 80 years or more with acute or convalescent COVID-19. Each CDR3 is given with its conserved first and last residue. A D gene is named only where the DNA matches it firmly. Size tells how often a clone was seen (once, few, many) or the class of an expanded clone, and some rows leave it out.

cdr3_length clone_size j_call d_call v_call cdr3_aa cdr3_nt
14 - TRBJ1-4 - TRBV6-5 CASNRGNFNEKLFF TGTGCCAGCAACCGGGGGAATTTTAATGAAAAACTGTTTTTT
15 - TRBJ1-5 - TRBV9 CASSVEGAPNQPQHF TGTGCCAGCAGCGTAGAAGGGGCGCCAAATCAGCCCCAGCATTTT
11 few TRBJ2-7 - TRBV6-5 CAGGMAYEQYF TGTGCCGGCGGGATGGCGTACGAGCAGTACTTC
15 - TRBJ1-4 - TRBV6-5 CASRPPPGHGEKLFF TGTGCCAGCAGACCACCTCCGGGACACGGAGAAAAACTGTTTTTT
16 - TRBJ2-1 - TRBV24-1 CATSDSSGAYYNEQFF TGTGCCACCAGTGATTCCTCAGGGGCGTACTACAATGAGCAGTTCTTC
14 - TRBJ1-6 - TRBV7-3 CASSLTGRDSPLHF TGTGCCAGCAGCTTAACAGGGCGGGATTCACCCCTCCACTTT
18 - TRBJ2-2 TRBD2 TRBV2 CASRPGLAGATNTGELFF TGTGCCAGCAGACCGGGACTAGCGGGAGCCACGAACACCGGGGAGCTGTTTTTT
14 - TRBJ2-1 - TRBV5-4 CASRYLGSGETQFF TGTGCCAGCAGATACCTCGGATCGGGGGAAACGCAGTTCTTC
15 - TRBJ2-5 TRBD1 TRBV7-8 CASSPRTGEDETQYF TGTGCCAGCAGCCCCCGGACAGGGGAGGACGAGACCCAGTACTTC
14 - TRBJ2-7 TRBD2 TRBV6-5 CASRITSELYEQYF TGTGCCAGCAGGATCACTAGCGAGCTCTACGAGCAGTACTTC
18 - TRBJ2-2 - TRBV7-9 CASSLSLAGGVAIGELFF TGTGCCAGCAGCTTAAGTCTGGCAGGAGGTGTAGCTATCGGGGAGCTGTTTTTT
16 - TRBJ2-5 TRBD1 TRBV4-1 CASSPIGTGLSKTQYF TGCGCCAGCAGCCCGATAGGGACAGGGTTATCGAAGACCCAGTACTTC
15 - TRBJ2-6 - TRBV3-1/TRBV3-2 CASSHRGAGANVLTF TGTGCCAGCAGCCATCGGGGAGCTGGGGCCAACGTCCTGACTTTC
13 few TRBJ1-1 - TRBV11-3 CASSSEEGTEAFF TGTGCCAGCAGCTCGGAGGAAGGGACTGAAGCTTTCTTT
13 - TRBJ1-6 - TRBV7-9 CASRVNGNSPLHF TGTGCCAGCCGGGTGAACGGAAATTCACCCCTCCACTTT
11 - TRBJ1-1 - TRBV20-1 CSAQRVTEAFF TGCAGTGCCCAGAGGGTGACTGAAGCTTTCTTT
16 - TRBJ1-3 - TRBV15 CATSGGAGGPGNTIYF TGTGCCACCAGCGGAGGGGCTGGGGGCCCTGGAAACACCATATATTTT
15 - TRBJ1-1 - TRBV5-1 CASSWDIGMNTEAFF TGCGCCAGCAGCTGGGACATCGGCATGAACACTGAAGCTTTCTTT
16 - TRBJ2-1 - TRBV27 CASSSQRALGNNEQFF TGTGCCAGCAGTTCCCAGCGGGCCCTGGGGAACAATGAGCAGTTCTTC
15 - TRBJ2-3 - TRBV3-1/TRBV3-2 CASSQTSGFTDTQYF TGTGCCAGCAGCCAAACTAGTGGGTTCACAGATACGCAGTATTTT
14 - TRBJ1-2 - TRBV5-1 CASSLRSRNYGYTF TGCGCCAGCAGCTTGCGAAGCAGGAACTATGGCTACACCTTC
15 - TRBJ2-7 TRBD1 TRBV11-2 CASSATDRASYEQYF TGTGCCAGCAGCGCTACGGACAGGGCCTCCTACGAGCAGTACTTC
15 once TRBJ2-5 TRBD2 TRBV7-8 CASSQTSGGRKTQYF TGTGCCAGCAGCCAGACTAGCGGGGGCCGTAAGACCCAGTACTTC
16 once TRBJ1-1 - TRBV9 CASSRDPRGGNTEAFF TGTGCCAGCAGTAGGGACCCAAGGGGAGGGAACACTGAAGCTTTCTTT
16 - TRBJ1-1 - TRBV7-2 CASSLMGMWTNTEAFF TGTGCCAGCAGCCTGATGGGGATGTGGACAAACACTGAAGCTTTCTTT
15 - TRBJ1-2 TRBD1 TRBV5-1 CASSLGSGGNYGYTF TGCGCCAGCAGCTTGGGTTCAGGGGGCAACTATGGCTACACCTTC
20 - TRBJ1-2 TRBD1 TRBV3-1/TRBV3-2 CASSQTSPAGWTGENYGYTF TGTGCCAGCAGCCAAACGTCTCCGGCCGGGTGGACAGGGGAAAACTATGGCTACACCTTC